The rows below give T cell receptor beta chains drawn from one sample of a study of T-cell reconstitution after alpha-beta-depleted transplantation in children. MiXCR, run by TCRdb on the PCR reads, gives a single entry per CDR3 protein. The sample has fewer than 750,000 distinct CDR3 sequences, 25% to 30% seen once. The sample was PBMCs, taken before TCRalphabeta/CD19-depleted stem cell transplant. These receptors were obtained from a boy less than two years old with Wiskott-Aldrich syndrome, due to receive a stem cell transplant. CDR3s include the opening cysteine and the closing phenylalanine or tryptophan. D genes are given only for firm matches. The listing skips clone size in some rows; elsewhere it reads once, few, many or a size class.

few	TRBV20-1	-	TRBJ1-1	CSASRVDTEAFF	TGCAGTGCTAGTAGAGTAGACACTGAAGCTTTCTTT
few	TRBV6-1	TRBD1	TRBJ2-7	CASSSPTQGAYEQYF	TGTGCCAGCAGCTCTCCCACACAGGGGGCTTACGAGCAGTACTTC
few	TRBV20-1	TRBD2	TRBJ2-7	CSASSRGTGRESYEQYF	TGCAGTGCTTCCTCACGGGGGACTGGGAGGGAAAGCTACGAGCAGTACTTC
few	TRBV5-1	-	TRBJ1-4	CASSLVQGNEKLFF	TGCGCCAGCAGCTTGGTTCAGGGGAATGAAAAACTGTTTTTT
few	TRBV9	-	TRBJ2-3	CASLRQGSDLANSTDTQYF	TGTGCCAGCTTACGACAGGGTTCCGACCTAGCGAATAGCACAGATACGCAGTATTTT
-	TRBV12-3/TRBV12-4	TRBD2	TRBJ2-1	CASSWALTSGSGYPYNEQFF	TGTGCCAGCAGTTGGGCGTTGACTAGCGGGAGTGGTTATCCCTACAATGAGCAGTTCTTC
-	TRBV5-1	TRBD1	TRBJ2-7	CASSLDGQGPYEQYF	TGCGCCAGCAGCTTGGACGGACAGGGACCCTACGAGCAGTACTTC
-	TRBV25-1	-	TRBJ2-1	CASSTRLLYNEQFF	TGTGCCAGCAGTACACGTCTTTTATACAATGAGCAGTTCTTC
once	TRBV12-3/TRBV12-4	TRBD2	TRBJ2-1	CASRRGTSGGGGQFF	TGTGCCAGCAGAAGGGGGACTAGCGGGGGGGGAGGGCAGTTCTTC
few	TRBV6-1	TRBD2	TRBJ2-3	CASNRLAGARSTDTQYF	TGTGCCAGCAACCGACTAGCGGGAGCTAGGAGCACAGATACGCAGTATTTT
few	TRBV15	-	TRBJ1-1	CATSRGTGKGTEAFF	TGTGCCACCAGCAGAGGAACAGGGAAGGGCACTGAAGCTTTCTTT
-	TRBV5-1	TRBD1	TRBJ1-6	CASSKGQGEYSPLHF	TGCGCCAGCAGCAAGGGACAGGGAGAGTATTCACCCCTCCACTTT
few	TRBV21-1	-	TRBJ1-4	CASSKEDDGINEKLFF	TGTGCCAGCAGCAAAGAAGATGACGGAATTAATGAAAAACTGTTTTTT
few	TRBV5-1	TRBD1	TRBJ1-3	CASSLGDRVTNTIYF	TGCGCCAGCAGCTTGGGGGACAGGGTCACAAACACCATATATTTT
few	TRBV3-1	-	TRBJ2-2	CASSQVVRAGELFF	TGTGCCAGCAGCCAAGTAGTCCGGGCCGGGGAGCTGTTTTTT
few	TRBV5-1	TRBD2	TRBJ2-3	CASSLVREGFRNTQYF	TGCGCCAGCAGCTTGGTCAGGGAGGGATTTCGGAATACGCAGTATTTT
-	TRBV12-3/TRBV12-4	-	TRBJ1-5	CASSLVVGNNQPQHF	TGTGCCAGCAGTTTAGTGGTAGGGAACAATCAGCCCCAGCATTTT
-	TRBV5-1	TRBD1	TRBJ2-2	CASSLTGTGRIGELFF	TGCGCCAGCAGCCTCACCGGGACAGGGCGGATCGGGGAGCTGTTTTTT
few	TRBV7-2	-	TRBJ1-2	CASSLARLQNYGYTF	TGTGCCAGCAGCTTAGCGCGGTTACAGAACTATGGCTACACCTTC
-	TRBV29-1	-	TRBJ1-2	CSVERAVDGCTF	TGCAGCGTTGAGAGGGCGGTTGATGGCTGCACCTTC
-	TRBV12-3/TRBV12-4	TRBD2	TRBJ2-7	CASTKARGLAGNYEQYF	TGTGCCAGCACCAAAGCGAGGGGACTAGCGGGGAACTACGAGCAGTACTTC
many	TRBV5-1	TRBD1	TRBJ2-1	CASSPDRSSYNEQFF	TGTGCCAGCAGCCCGGACAGGAGCTCCTACAATGAGCAGTTCTTC
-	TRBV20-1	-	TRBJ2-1	CSASAGHYYNEQFF	TGCAGTGCTAGTGCGGGGCATTACTACAATGAGCAGTTCTTC
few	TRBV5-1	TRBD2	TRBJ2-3	CASSLAMRSSGPTPSTDTQYF	TGCGCCAGCAGCTTGGCAATGCGGTCTAGCGGACCTACTCCTTCCACAGATACGCAGTATTTT
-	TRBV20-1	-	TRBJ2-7	CSARAPGLAMGKASYEQYF	TGCAGTGCTAGGGCTCCGGGCTTAGCGATGGGAAAGGCCTCCTACGAGCAGTACTTC
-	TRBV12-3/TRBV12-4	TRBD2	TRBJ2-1	CASSLKASGKQFF	TGTGCCAGCAGTTTAAAGGCTAGCGGTAAGCAGTTCTTC